The text below deals with one TCR beta chain. TCR beta cDNA was made by 5'RACE template switching with UMIs. TCRdb re-called the 5' RACE reads; every CDR3 protein appears as one record, without DNA. The sample totals 550,000 to 600,000 distinct CDR3 sequences. The data originate from a study of T cells expressing NK-cell markers. Overall study: Repertoire data for TCR beta were derived from sorted T cells (CD3+CD56+NKG2C+, CD3+CD56+NKG2C- and CD3+CD56-NKG2C+).

CDR3 length equals 13 residues. Germline assignment: CDR1 SQVTM and CDR2 ANQGSEA. This TCR was recovered from a man aged 18 to 29 in good health. The sequenced sample consisted of blood T cells: a sorted CD56 or NKG2C T cell subset, CD4+ or CD8+ T cells, or bulk PBMC T cells (not recorded which). The V gene is TRBV29-1, the J gene TRBJ2-5; TCRdb picks TRBD2, but there is no DNA to check that call. CDR3 loop: CSGVARGKETQYF.